This T cell receptor (beta chain) is drawn from a study of shared clonotypes between healthy human individuals. Sequencing used immunoSEQ multiplex PCR; TCRdb keeps in-frame clones, though not all of them. Found here are about 1 million clones, around 74% of them singletons; the top ten hold roughly 1.4%. V dropped 3 bases and J dropped 5 bases, with 13 bases sitting between them. CDR3 length: 13 amino acids. CDR1 and CDR2 (germline): GTSNPN, SVGIG (reference sequence). The chain employs TRBV30 and TRBJ1-2; D call uncertain. Sequencing was carried out using memory CD4+ T cells sorted from blood. Subset indicated: CD45RA-negative fraction. This clonotype was obtained from a man aged 18 to 29 in good health. In DNA, the CDR3 is TGTGCCTGGAGGGCAGAAGTCCAATATGGCTACACCTTC. It is translated as CAWRAEVQYGYTF.